Presented here are 32 T cell receptor beta chains from one specimen sequenced in a study of cytomegalovirus exposure and HLA in healthy donors. Both 60 Vbeta primers and 13 Jbeta primers went into the PCR. The assay was immunoSEQ multiplex PCR, and TCRdb's table has in-frame clones only and misses some. The data show some 200,000 clones, 76% seen once. The sequenced material came from PBMCs. These receptors were collected from a young man in good health and CMV-seronegative.

The chain combines TRBV6-1 with TRBJ1-4; 7 nucleotides match TRBD1. CDR3 length equals 15 residues. V shed 4 bases, J shed 0 bases, and the junction held 2 bases outside the gene matches. Germline V gives CDR1 MNHNS, CDR2 SASEGT. CDR3 bases: TGTGCCAGCAGTGTCACAGGGGCAACTAATGAAAAACTGTTTTTT. This sequence encodes CASSVTGATNEKLFF.

This clone was seen only once. The chain employs TRBV9 and TRBJ2-3; 14 nucleotides agree with TRBD2. V trimming: 4 bases; J trimming: 4 bases; junction bases outside the gene matches: 11. Germline lookup yields CDR1 SGDLS and CDR2 YYNGEE. The CDR3 consists of 18 residues. The DNA of the CDR3 is TGTGCCAGCAGCCTAGGGACTAGCGGGAGTTGGGGCGCAGATACGCAGTATTTT. It is translated as CASSLGTSGSWGADTQYF.

The table lists this clone with a count of one. The rearrangement joins TRBV5-6 to TRBJ1-1; D gene ambiguous. V lost 4 bases and J 2 bases, leaving 9 bases between the germline ends. CDR1 and CDR2 (germline): SGHDT, YYEEEE. The CDR3 is 13 residues long. The CDR3 loop reads CASSPTLNTEAFF. For the CDR3, the DNA is TGTGCCAGCAGCCCGACACTTAACACTGAAGCTTTCTTT.

The J gene is TRBJ2-7, the V gene TRBV7-2; a weak D match, TRBD2 (6 bases). The CDR3 is made up of 14 amino acids. The germline V and J ends were trimmed by 5 bases and 0 bases, with 11 bases remaining between them. CDR1 is SGHTA and CDR2 is FQGNSA in the germline V gene. In DNA form, the CDR3 reads TGTGCCAGCAGCAATACGGGACTCTCCTACGAGCAGTACTTC. Translated, it gives CASSNTGLSYEQYF. The full variable domain, completed using reference TRBV7-2 and TRBJ2-7, is GAGVSQSPSNKVTEKGKDVELRCDPISGHTALYWYRQSLGQGLEFLIYFQGNSAPDKSGLPSDRFSAERTGGSVSTLTIQRTQQEDSAVYLCASSNTGLSYEQYFGPGTRLTVT.

The chain couples TRBV5-8 to TRBJ2-3; 7 bases fit TRBD2. This CDR3 contains 15 residues. V shed 2 bases and J 2 bases; nucleotides not matched to a gene: 5. The V gene's germline CDR1 is SGHTS and CDR2 YDEGEE. The CDR3: CASSFRSGNTDTQYF. CDR3 coding DNA: TGTGCCAGCAGCTTTCGAAGCGGGAACACAGATACGCAGTATTTT.

The V gene is TRBV4-1, the J gene TRBJ1-2; D call uncertain. Germline CDR1 and CDR2: MGHRA and YSYEKL. Trimming left V 1 base short and J 8 bases short, with 11 bases between. The CDR3 extends over 13 amino acids. CDR3 residues: CASSQGYLEGYTF. The DNA of the CDR3 is TGCGCCAGCAGCCAAGGTTACCTGGAGGGCTACACCTTC.

This clone was recorded a few times. V and J are TRBV18 and TRBJ2-7; D may be TRBD2 (5 bases). The CDR3 has 11 amino acids. The germline CDR1 and CDR2 sequences are KGHSH and LQKENI. V gave up 4 bases and J gave up 6 bases, with 7 bases separating them. DNA of the CDR3: TGTGCCAGCTCACACGGAGGCGAGCAGTACTTC. This gives the protein CASSHGGEQYF.

The CDR3 protein is CAESAARRNHEQFF. DNA for the CDR3: TGTGCAGAGTCCGCAGCTCGGAGGAACCATGAGCAGTTCTTC. The chain couples TRBV28 to TRBJ2-1, with D tentatively TRBD2 (5 bases). CDR1 and CDR2 (germline): MDHEN, SYDVKM. The CDR3 runs 14 residues.

The V call is TRBV5-6, the J call TRBJ2-6; D ambiguous. CDR1 and CDR2 from the germline V gene are SGHDT and YYEEEE. Trimming left V 0 bases short and J 2 bases short, with 6 bases between. The CDR3 is made up of 15 amino acids. DNA for the CDR3: TGTGCCAGCAGCTTGGATCGGGCTGGGGCCAACGTCCTGACTTTC. Translated: CASSLDRAGANVLTF.

This chain links TRBV11-3 with TRBJ2-5; TRBD2 aligns across 13 bases. CDR3 size: 16 residues. Germline V gene lookup returns CDR1 SGHNT and CDR2 YENEEA. Trimming took 5 bases from V and 4 from J; bases not matched to a gene: 7. Here the CDR3 reads CASSPGLAGVIETQYF. For the CDR3, the DNA is TGTGCCAGCAGCCCAGGACTAGCGGGAGTCATAGAGACCCAGTACTTC.

The chain combines TRBV30 with TRBJ1-2; no reliable D call. The length of the CDR3 is 13 residues. Germline V gives CDR1 GTSNPN, CDR2 SVGIG (reference sequence). Trimming stripped 2 bases from V and 0 bases from J, with 7 bases between. This CDR3 reads CAWSNTANYGYTF. The CDR3 DNA follows: TGTGCCTGGAGTAACACCGCTAACTATGGCTACACCTTC.

The chain employs TRBV6-5 and TRBJ2-7; 9 bases agree with TRBD1. The CDR3 runs to 12 residues. V shed 8 bases, J shed 6 bases, and the junction held 5 bases outside the gene matches. Germline CDR1 and CDR2: MNHEY and SVGAGI. The CDR3 DNA reads as TGTGCCAGCGGACGGGACAGGGCCGAGCAGTACTTC. Protein product: CASGRDRAEQYF.

The genes are TRBV7-6 and TRBJ2-7; 10 bases match TRBD1. CDR1 SGHVS and CDR2 FNYEAQ come from the germline V gene. The CDR3 consists of 16 residues. V shed 5 bases, J shed 5 bases, and the junction held 12 bases outside the gene matches. CDR3 in amino acids: CASSPSGQGNPHEQYF. The CDR3 DNA sequence: TGTGCCAGCAGCCCATCGGGACAGGGGAATCCCCACGAGCAGTACTTC.

In this sample, this clone turned up once. The chain combines TRBV27 with TRBJ2-1; 8 bases line up with TRBD2. Germline V lookup: CDR1 MNHEY, CDR2 SMNVEV (reference sequence). Trimming cost V 6 bases and J 6 bases; bases outside gene matches: 13. The CDR3 is made up of 16 amino acids. The CDR3, as DNA: TGTGCCAGCAGCTCCCATATAATAGCGGGGCTCAATGAGCAGTTCTTC. It encodes CASSSHIIAGLNEQFF.

DNA for the CDR3: TGTGCCAGCAGTTACTCGCGGGGGACCCAGTACTTC. Encoded protein: CASSYSRGTQYF. The rearrangement joins TRBV6-5 to TRBJ2-5, with D perhaps TRBD2 (6 bases). V lost 0 bases, J lost 7 bases, and 6 bases lay in between. This CDR3 has 12 residues. Germline values: CDR1 MNHEY, CDR2 SVGAGI.

The table lists this clone with a few counts. The rearrangement joins TRBV6-5 to TRBJ2-1; 7 positions match TRBD1. V gave up 5 bases and J gave up 4 bases; unmatched junction bases: 8. The CDR3 has 15 residues. Germline CDR1 and CDR2: MNHEY and SVGAGI. In nucleotides, the CDR3 is TGTGCCAGCAGTACCCGACAGGGAAGGTACAATGAGCAGTTCTTC. This sequence encodes CASSTRQGRYNEQFF.

This clone was found once. The CDR3 coding sequence is TGTGCCTGGAGCGACAGACCCAATCAGCCCCAGCATTTT. This codes for CAWSDRPNQPQHF. The V and J genes are TRBV30 and TRBJ1-5, with D perhaps TRBD1 (5 bases). The CDR3 extends over 13 amino acids. Germline CDR1 is GTSNPN and CDR2 is SVGIG (reference sequence). Trimming shortened V by 3 bases and J by 3 bases, and 9 bases separated the two germline ends. The full variable domain, with the rest looked up from reference TRBV30 and TRBJ1-5, is SQTIHQWPATLVQPVGSPLSLECTVEGTSNPNLYWYRQAAGRGLQLLFYSVGIGQISSEVPQNLSASRPQDRQFILSSKKLLLSDSGFYLCAWSDRPNQPQHFGDGTRLSIL.

J is TRBJ1-1 and V is TRBV18; the match to TRBD1 covers 10 bases. The CDR3 length is 14 residues. V trimming: 3 bases; J trimming: 6 bases; junction bases outside the gene matches: 4. Germline loops: CDR1 KGHSH, CDR2 LQKENI. CDR3 protein: CASSPDRGTPEAFF. Written as DNA, the CDR3 is TGTGCCAGCTCACCGGACAGGGGGACCCCTGAAGCTTTCTTT.

V and J are TRBV6-5 and TRBJ2-1; 7 bases align to TRBD1. V trimming: 4 bases; J trimming: 9 bases; junction bases outside the gene matches: 12. There are 15 residues in the CDR3. Germline lookup yields CDR1 MNHEY and CDR2 SVGAGI. The CDR3: CASSSLRRGSTEQFF. CDR3 DNA: TGTGCCAGCAGTTCCCTTCGCAGGGGGAGTACTGAGCAGTTCTTC.

J is TRBJ2-2 and V is TRBV30; 7 bases map to TRBD1. With V trimmed by 5 bases and J by 3 bases, 3 bases remained unmatched. CDR3 length equals 13 residues. CDR1 and CDR2 from the germline V gene are GTSNPN and SVGIG (reference sequence). Here the CDR3 DNA reads TGTGCCTGGGGGACAGCTTACACCGGGGAGCTGTTTTTT. It is translated as CAWGTAYTGELFF.

In the case of this clone: The sample contains more than one DNA sequence encoding this CDR3. J is TRBJ1-1 and V is TRBV18; D might be TRBD1 (6 bases). The CDR3 consists of 15 residues. Germline loops: CDR1 KGHSH, CDR2 LQKENI. Trimming left V 0 bases short and J 0 bases short, with 8 bases between. CDR3: CASSPPTGMNTEAFF. In DNA, the CDR3 is TGTGCCAGCTCACCACCGACAGGTATGAACACTGAAGCTTTCTTT.

The genes are TRBV28 and TRBJ2-2; 12 nucleotides match TRBD1. Germline trimming cut 6 bases from V and 5 bases from J; bases unmatched to any gene: 10. Germline lookup yields CDR1 MDHEN and CDR2 SYDVKM. The CDR3 totals 17 residues. This CDR3 reads CASSLPGQGAQTGELFF. CDR3 DNA: TGTGCCAGCAGCTTGCCGGGACAGGGGGCACAAACCGGGGAGCTGTTTTTT.

J is TRBJ2-1 and V is TRBV28, with 9 bases that match TRBD1. V lost 6 bases, J lost 2 bases, and 8 bases stayed unmatched. From germline, CDR1 is MDHEN and CDR2 SYDVKM. This CDR3 comprises 16 residues. The CDR3 loop is CASSPPGQGTYNEQFF. The CDR3 nucleotides are TGTGCCAGCAGCCCCCCGGGACAGGGCACCTACAATGAGCAGTTCTTC.

This rearrangement joins TRBV29-1 to TRBJ1-2, with D hard to call. This CDR3 region has 13 residues. V lost 0 bases, J lost 6 bases, and 11 bases lay in between. Germline V gene lookup returns CDR1 SQVTM and CDR2 ANQGSEA. This chain's CDR3 is CSVEDSGFHGYTF. CDR3 DNA sequence: TGCAGCGTTGAAGATTCGGGGTTTCATGGCTACACCTTC.

The V gene is TRBV5-1, the J gene TRBJ2-1; D may be TRBD1 (6 bases). The V gene lost 0 bases and the J gene lost 4 bases, with 20 bases spanning the gap. Per the germline V gene, CDR1 is SGHRS and CDR2 is YFSETQ. The CDR3 extends over 18 amino acids. The DNA for the CDR3 is TGCGCCAGCAGCTTGGTCCAACAGGGAAGCGGATTTTACAATGAGCAGTTCTTC. This sequence encodes CASSLVQQGSGFYNEQFF.

The chain uses TRBV10-1 and TRBJ2-3; tentative D call: TRBD1 (5 bases). CDR3 length equals 13 residues. The germline V and J ends were trimmed by 3 bases and 5 bases, with 9 bases remaining between them. From germline, CDR1 is WNHNN and CDR2 SYGVQD (reference sequence). The CDR3 here is CASSDRGKDTQYF. CDR3 nucleotides: TGCGCCAGCAGTGATAGGGGAAAAGATACGCAGTATTTT.

V and J are TRBV11-2 and TRBJ2-5; a possible D gene is TRBD2 (7 bases). This CDR3 spans 16 amino acids. V was clipped by 7 bases and J by 4 bases, with 22 bases between them. Germline V CDR1 and CDR2: SGHAT, FQNNGV. CDR3 amino acids: CASNSQLGGLGETQYF. CDR3 DNA sequence: TGTGCCAGCAACTCTCAGTTGGGGGGGCTAGGAGAGACCCAGTACTTC.

The J gene is TRBJ2-1, the V gene TRBV19; a possible D gene is TRBD2 (7 bases). Looked up from germline, CDR1 is LNHDA and CDR2 is SQIVND (reference sequence). The V end lost 3 bases, the J end lost 7 bases, and 10 bases lay between the germline ends. CDR3 length equals 13 residues. The CDR3 sequence: CASSIGGQNEQFF. CDR3 in DNA: TGTGCCAGTAGTATCGGGGGGCAGAATGAGCAGTTCTTC.

This chain connects TRBV5-1 to TRBJ1-2; D is unclear. Trimming removed 4 bases from V and 8 bases from J, with 24 bases in between. The CDR3 spans 16 residues. The germline gives CDR1 SGHRS, CDR2 YFSETQ. For the CDR3, the DNA is TGCGCCAGCAGCCCCACCCGACTGTCATCGGTTGGGGGCTACACCTTC. Translated, it gives CASSPTRLSSVGGYTF.

The J gene is TRBJ1-5, the V gene TRBV2, with unresolved D. The CDR3 is 14 amino acids. The ends were cut back, 6 bases at V and 0 bases at J, with 9 bases in the middle. Per the germline V gene, CDR1 is SNHLY and CDR2 is FYNNEI. CDR3 sequence: CASRDRSSNQPQHF. As DNA, the CDR3 is TGTGCCAGCAGGGATAGGAGTAGCAATCAGCCCCAGCATTTT.

This clone was seen more than once but under ten times. The rearrangement joins TRBV28 to TRBJ1-2; D remains ambiguous. The CDR3 runs 16 residues. Germline CDR1 is MDHEN and CDR2 is SYDVKM. The germline V and J ends were trimmed by 1 base and 3 bases, with 15 bases remaining between them. The CDR3 sequence: CASSLSRGGRYYGYTF. The DNA of the CDR3 is TGTGCCAGCAGTTTATCCCGGGGAGGGAGATACTATGGCTACACCTTC.

This clone was recorded once. The chain carries TRBV19 and TRBJ2-1, with TRBD2 matching over 7 bases. In germline, CDR1 is LNHDA, CDR2 SQIVND (reference sequence). The CDR3 runs 14 residues. Trimming removed 7 bases from V and 8 bases from J; junction bases left unmatched: 11. The CDR3, as DNA: TGTGCCAGTACCCCGGGCGGGAGTTGGGATGAGCAGTTCTTC. The encoded protein is CASTPGGSWDEQFF.